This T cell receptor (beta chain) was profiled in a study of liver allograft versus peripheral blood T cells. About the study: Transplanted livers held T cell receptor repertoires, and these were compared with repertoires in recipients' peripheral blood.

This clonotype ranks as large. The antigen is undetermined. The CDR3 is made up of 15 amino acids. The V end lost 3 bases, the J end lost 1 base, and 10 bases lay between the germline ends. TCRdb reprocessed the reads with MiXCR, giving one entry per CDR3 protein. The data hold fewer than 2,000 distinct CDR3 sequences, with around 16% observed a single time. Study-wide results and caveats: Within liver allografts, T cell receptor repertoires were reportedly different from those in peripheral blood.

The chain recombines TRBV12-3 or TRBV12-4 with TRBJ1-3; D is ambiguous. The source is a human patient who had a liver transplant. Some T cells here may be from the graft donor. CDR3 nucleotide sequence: TGTGCCAGCAGTTTTGGGCTGCCGTCTGGAAACACCATATATTTT. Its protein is CASSFGLPSGNTIYF.